The following is a T cell receptor beta chain sequence with its context. This specimen belongs to a study of beta chain features in type 1 diabetes. The entirety of the isolated RNA underwent reverse transcription, so expressed TCRB transcripts were sequenced. Using immunoSEQ multiplex PCR, the repertoire was profiled, and TCRdb retains in-frame clones only, with some absent. The sample has roughly 400,000 clones; approximately 15% are singletons. Germline V gives CDR1 ENHRY, CDR2 SYGVKD. Between the trimmed V and J ends, which lost 0 bases and 7 bases, there was a span of 6 bases. The CDR3 sequence is 12 residues long.

The sequenced sample consisted of naive CD4+ T cells from blood. The V gene is TRBV10-3, the J gene TRBJ2-5; D unresolved. This clonotype originated in a man aged 25 to 40 in good health. The CDR3 DNA reads TGTGCCATCAGTGAGTCTAACATGACCCAGTACTTC. Its protein is CAISESNMTQYF.